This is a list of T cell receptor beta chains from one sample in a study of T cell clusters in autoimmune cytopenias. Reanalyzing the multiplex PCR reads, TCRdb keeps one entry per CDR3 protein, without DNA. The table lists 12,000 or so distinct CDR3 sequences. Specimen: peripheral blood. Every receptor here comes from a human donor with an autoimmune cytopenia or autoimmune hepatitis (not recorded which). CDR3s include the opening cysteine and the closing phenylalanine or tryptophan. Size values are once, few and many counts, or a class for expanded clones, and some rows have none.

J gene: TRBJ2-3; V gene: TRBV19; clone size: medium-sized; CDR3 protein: CASSMSGGHSDTQYF
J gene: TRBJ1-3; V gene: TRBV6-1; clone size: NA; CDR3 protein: CASSDGTGGNTIYF
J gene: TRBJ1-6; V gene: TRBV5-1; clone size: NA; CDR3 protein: CASSYGQGKNNSPLHF
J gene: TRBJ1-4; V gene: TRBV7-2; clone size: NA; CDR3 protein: CASSVTQGSFEKLFF
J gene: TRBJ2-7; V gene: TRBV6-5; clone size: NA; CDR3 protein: CASSSTLSPEQYF
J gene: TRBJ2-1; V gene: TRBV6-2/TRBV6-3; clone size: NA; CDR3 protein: CASRSLRVERGNYNEQFF
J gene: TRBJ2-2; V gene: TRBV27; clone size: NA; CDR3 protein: CASTRWGTGELFF
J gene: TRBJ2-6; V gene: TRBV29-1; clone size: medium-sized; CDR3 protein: CSAVTGQGSFSGANVLTF
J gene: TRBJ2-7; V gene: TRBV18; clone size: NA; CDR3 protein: CASSPPMSGGPREQYF
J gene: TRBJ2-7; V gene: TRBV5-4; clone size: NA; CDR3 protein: CASSSRDREYEQYF
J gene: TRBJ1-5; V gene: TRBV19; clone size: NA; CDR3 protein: CASSRTPGFSNQPQHF
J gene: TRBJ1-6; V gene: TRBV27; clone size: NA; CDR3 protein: CASRPQGLQNSPLHF
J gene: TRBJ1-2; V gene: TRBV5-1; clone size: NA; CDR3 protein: CASSLWDTNYGYTF
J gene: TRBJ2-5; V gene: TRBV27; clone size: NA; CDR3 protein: CASRPTGGAKTQYF
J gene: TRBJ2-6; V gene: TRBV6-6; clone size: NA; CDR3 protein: CASSYSARGYPSGANVLTF
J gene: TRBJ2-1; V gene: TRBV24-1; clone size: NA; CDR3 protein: CATSDPGGNEQFF
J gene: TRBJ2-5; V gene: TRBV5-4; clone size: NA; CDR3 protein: CASSSISGFETQYF
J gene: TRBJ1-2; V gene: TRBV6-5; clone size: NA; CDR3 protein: CASRLSGGRYGYTF
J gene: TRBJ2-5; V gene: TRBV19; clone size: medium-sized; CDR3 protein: CASGAQRQETQYF